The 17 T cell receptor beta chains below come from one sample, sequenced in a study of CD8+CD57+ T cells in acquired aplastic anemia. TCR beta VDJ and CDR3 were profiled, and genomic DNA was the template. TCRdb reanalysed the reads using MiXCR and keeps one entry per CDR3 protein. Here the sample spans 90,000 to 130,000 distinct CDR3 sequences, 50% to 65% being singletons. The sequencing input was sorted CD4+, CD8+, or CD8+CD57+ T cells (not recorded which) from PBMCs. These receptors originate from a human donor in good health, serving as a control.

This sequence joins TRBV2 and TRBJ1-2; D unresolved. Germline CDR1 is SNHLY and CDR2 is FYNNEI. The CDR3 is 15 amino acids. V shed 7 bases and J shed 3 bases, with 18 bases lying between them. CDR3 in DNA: TGTGCCAGCAAACTCCGGGTCCTATTTGACTATGGCTACACCTTC. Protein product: CASKLRVLFDYGYTF.

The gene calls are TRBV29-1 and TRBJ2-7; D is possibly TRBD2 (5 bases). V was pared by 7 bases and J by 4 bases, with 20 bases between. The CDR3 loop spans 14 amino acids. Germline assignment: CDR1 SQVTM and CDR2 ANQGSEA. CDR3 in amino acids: CSAILRGVSYEQYF. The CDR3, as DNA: TGCAGCGCTATTCTCCGGGGTGTTTCGTACGAGCAGTACTTC.

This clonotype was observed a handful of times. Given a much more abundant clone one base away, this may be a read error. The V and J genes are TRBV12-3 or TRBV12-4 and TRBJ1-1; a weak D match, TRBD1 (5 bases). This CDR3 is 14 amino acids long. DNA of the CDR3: TGTGCCGGCAGTTTATCGCTGGGGGAATCTGAAGCTTTCTTT. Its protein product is CAGSLSLGESEAFF.

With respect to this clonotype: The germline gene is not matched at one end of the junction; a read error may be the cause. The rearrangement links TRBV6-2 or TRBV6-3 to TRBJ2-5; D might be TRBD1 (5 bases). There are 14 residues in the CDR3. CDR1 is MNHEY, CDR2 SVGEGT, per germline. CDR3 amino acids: CASSLQVTQEAQYF. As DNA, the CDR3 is TGTGCCAGCAGTCTACAGGTTACCCAAGAGGCCCAGTACTTC.

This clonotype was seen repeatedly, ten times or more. The DNA of the CDR3 is TGCGCCACCTCGGAGGGCTACGAGCAGTACTTC. The encoded protein is CATSEGYEQYF. This chain links TRBV10-1 with TRBJ2-7; D is possibly TRBD2 (6 bases). This CDR3 has 11 residues. CDR1 and CDR2 from the germline V gene are WNHNN and SYGVQD (reference sequence). V lost 10 bases, J lost 3 bases, and 10 bases lay in between.

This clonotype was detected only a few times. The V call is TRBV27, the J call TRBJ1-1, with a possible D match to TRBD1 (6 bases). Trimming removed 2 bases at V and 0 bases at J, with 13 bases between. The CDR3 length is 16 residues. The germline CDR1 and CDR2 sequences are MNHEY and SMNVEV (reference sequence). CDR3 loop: CASSLGQGLMNTEAFF. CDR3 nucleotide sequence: TGTGCCAGCAGTTTAGGGCAGGGGCTGATGAACACTGAAGCTTTCTTT.

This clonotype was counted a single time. The CDR3 region has the DNA TGTGCCAGCAGCTTAGGACAGGTGGGTCGGGGCAATCAGCCCCAGCATTTT. Encoded protein: CASSLGQVGRGNQPQHF. The rearrangement links TRBV7-6 to TRBJ1-5, with a weak D call TRBD1 (6 bases). Between the trimmed V and J ends, which lost 1 base and 2 bases, there was a span of 15 bases. CDR1 and CDR2 (germline): SGHVS, FNYEAQ. The CDR3 is 17 amino acids.

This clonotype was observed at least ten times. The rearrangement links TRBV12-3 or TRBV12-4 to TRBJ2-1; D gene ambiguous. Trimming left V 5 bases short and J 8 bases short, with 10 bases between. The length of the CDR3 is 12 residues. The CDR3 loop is CASSPKSDEQFF. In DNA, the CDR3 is TGTGCCAGCAGTCCCAAATCGGATGAGCAGTTCTTC.

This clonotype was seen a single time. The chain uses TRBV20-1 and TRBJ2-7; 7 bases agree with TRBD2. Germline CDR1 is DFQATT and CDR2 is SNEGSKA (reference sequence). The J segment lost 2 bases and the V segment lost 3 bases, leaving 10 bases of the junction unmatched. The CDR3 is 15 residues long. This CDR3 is CSARSIGGDTYEQYF. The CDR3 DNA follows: TGCAGTGCTAGGAGTATTGGGGGGGATACCTACGAGCAGTACTTC.

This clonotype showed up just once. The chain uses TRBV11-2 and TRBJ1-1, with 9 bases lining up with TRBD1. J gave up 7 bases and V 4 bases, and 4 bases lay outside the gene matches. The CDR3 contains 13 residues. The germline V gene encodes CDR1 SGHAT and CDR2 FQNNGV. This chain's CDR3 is CASSYGTGFEAFF. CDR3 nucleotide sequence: TGTGCCAGCAGCTACGGGACAGGGTTTGAAGCTTTCTTT.

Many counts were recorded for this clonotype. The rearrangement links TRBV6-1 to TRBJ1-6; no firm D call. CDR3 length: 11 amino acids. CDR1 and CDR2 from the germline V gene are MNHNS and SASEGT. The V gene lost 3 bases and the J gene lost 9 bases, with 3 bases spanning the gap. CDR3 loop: CASSDSSPLHF. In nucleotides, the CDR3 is TGTGCCAGCAGTGACAGTTCACCCCTCCACTTT.

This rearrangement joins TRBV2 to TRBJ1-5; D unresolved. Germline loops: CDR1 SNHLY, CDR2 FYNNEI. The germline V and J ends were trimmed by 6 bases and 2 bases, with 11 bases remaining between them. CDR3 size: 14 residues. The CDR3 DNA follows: TGTGCCAGCAGCGTCAAGAGGGGCAATCAGCCCCAGCATTTT. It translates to CASSVKRGNQPQHF.

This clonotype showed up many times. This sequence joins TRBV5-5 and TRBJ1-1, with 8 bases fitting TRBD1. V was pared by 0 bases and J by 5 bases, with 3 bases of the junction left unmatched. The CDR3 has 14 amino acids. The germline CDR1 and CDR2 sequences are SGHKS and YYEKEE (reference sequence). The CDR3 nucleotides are TGTGCCAGCAGCTTGGTACAGGGGGGGACTGAAGCTTTCTTT. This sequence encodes CASSLVQGGTEAFF.

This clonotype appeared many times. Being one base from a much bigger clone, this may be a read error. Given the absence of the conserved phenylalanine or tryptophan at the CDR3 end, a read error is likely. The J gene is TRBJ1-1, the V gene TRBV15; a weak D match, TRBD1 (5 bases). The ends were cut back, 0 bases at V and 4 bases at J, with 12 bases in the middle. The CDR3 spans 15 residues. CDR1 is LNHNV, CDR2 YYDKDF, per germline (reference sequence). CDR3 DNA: TGTGCCACCAGCAGAGATCGGTCGGGGGGCACTGAAGCTTTCCTT. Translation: CATSRDRSGGTEAFL.

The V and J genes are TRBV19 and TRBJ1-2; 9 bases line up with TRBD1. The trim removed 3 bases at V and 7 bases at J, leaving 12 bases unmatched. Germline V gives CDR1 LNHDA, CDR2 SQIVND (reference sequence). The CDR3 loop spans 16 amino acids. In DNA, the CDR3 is TGTGCCAGTAGTATTGTGGGACAGGGCATTTCTAGTGGCTACACCTTC. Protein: CASSIVGQGISSGYTF.

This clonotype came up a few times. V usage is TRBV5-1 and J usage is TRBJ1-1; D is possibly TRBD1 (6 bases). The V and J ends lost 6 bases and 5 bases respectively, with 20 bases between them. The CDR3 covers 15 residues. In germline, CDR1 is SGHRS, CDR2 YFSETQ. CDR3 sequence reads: CASTLGGGLETEAFF. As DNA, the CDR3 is TGCGCCAGCACCCTGGGGGGGGGGCTGGAGACTGAAGCTTTCTTT.

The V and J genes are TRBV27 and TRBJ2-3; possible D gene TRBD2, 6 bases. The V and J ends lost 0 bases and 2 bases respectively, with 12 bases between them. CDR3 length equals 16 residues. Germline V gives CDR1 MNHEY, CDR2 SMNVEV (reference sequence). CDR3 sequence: CASSLSRRAYTDTQYF. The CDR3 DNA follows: TGTGCCAGCAGTTTATCTAGGAGGGCCTACACAGATACGCAGTATTTT.